This TCR beta chain was captured in a study of Graves' ophthalmopathy and Graves' hyperthyroidism (dated by TCRdb to about 2018). About the study as a whole: Peripheral blood was collected at initial diagnosis, before any treatment. An independent validation cohort was composed of some 18 hyperthyroidism patients and about 17 patients who later progressed from hyperthyroidism to ophthalmopathy. To explore V-J signatures distinguishing ophthalmopathy from hyperthyroidism, a discovery set of about 99 patients (fewer than 45 ophthalmopathy, around 55 stable hyperthyroidism) was enrolled. To tell Graves' ophthalmopathy apart from Graves' hyperthyroidism, and to predict which patients would progress to ophthalmopathy, the study relied on TCR beta repertoire signatures. Following sampling, methimazole starting at 30 mg daily was administered to hyperthyroidism patients, and high-dose intravenous methylprednisolone was administered to ophthalmopathy patients. In total, 120 to 150 blood samples were TCR-sequenced: some 40 ophthalmopathy, approximately 75 hyperthyroidism and some 17 hyperthyroidism-to-ophthalmopathy patients. T-cell repertoires of thyroid tissue and blood were compared in six hyperthyroidism patients.

Study-level results and caveats: Sample size was not statistically predetermined, and group allocation was not concealed from the investigators. In validation, the model predicted ophthalmopathy progression with about 71% sensitivity and approximately 72% specificity; some 13 predicted patients were CT-confirmed with GO in a median of approximately 6.2 months. In cross-validation, the 13-signature model distinguished ophthalmopathy from stable hyperthyroidism with 87.88% sensitivity and around 81% specificity, while in the test set the corresponding values were about 79% and 69%. Among expanded thyroid clonotypes with frequency above 0.001, most also showed up in blood, which suggests that blood repertoires may reflect the thyroid immune response.

Measured from the cysteine to the phenylalanine, the CDR3 is 14 residues long. Of all the DNA, just the CDR3 is kept, 42 bases in frame from base 1. From a lookup of the germline V gene, CDR1 and CDR2 are SGDLS and YYNGEE. The trim is 4 bases for V and 3 bases for J, with a gap of 8 bases between the germline ends. TCR beta CDR3 regions were amplified from RNA transcripts for repertoire sequencing. The first round was an RT-PCR using HTBI primers with the Qiagen OneStep RT-PCR kit, and this first round was followed by a second-round multiplex PCR, then size selection and purification. The libraries underwent paired-end sequencing with 100 bp reads on an Illumina HiSeq2000. On the authors' methods: Reads were processed with SOAPnuke, discarding reads with adapters, uncalled bases, mean Phred below 15, or no exact constant-primer or identifier match. COPE v1.2.5 was used to merge the high-quality paired reads. Each unique nucleotide sequence was defined as a clonotype, and clonotypes were aligned to IMGT TRB V, D and J references with MiTCR v1.1. The analysis was limited to V-J combinations with a frequency above 0.0001, which together covered 98% to 99.2% of repertoires. For each V-J combination, a TCR clonal expansion and chaos score was defined as the ratio of F50 clonal expansion to chaos observed in the TCRdist matrix. Welch's t-statistics and random forest were used to reduce the features to approximately 13 V-J combinations, which were then used as input to a naive Bayes classifier. The similarity between thyroid and blood repertoires was quantified using the Morisita-Horn index. TCRdb reworked the public reads: Q25 trimming with fastp, MiXCR clone assembly, productive beta chains retained. A single entry per CDR3 protein holds the most common genes and DNA from its merged rows. The V and J calls reflect TCRdb's pipeline rather than the authors' work. The sample table lists 650,000 to 900,000 distinct CDR3 sequences, around 40% of them with a count of one. Roughly 46% of the sample is in the top ten clones.

Notes on this clonotype: Which antigen it targets is not known. This may be a read error, as it is one base from a much larger clone.

Ophthalmopathy patients had moderately to severely active disease, Clinical Activity Score of at least 3, NOSPECS grade of at least 4, and disease duration under 3 months. Patients were excluded if they had other autoimmune diseases, uncontrolled infections, pregnancy or lactation. Diagnosis relied on clinical symptoms, serum thyroxine, TRAb, thyroid ultrasound and orbital computed tomography. Ficoll-Paque density gradient centrifugation was used to isolate PBMCs from 10 ml of fresh peripheral blood. Total RNA was extracted with Trizol reagent and quality-checked on an Agilent 2100 Bioanalyzer. The sample comprised peripheral blood. The chain is encoded by TRBV9 joined to TRBJ1-6; TRBD1 might be the D gene, on 5 matching bases. The clonotype comes from an adult man with Graves' ophthalmopathy. The CDR3 here reads CASSKTVYNSPLHF. The nucleotide sequence reads TGTGCCAGCAGCAAGACAGTCTATAATTCACCCCTCCACTTT.